These 25 T cell receptor beta chains share one sample of origin, sequenced in a study of cytomegalovirus exposure and HLA in healthy donors. The study ran its PCR with 60 Vbeta and 13 Jbeta primers. TCRdb keeps only in-frame clones here, not all; method: immunoSEQ multiplex PCR. This sample has about 140,000 clones, with 76% found just once. Sequenced: PBMCs. All receptors derive from a man aged 35 to 55 in good health and CMV-seronegative.

The V call is TRBV27, the J call TRBJ2-2, with D possibly TRBD2 on 6 matching bases. With 4 bases removed from V and 6 bases from J, the gap between germline ends came to 21 bases. Germline CDR1 is MNHEY and CDR2 is SMNVEV (reference sequence). This CDR3 has 17 amino acids. Written as DNA, the CDR3 is TGTGCCAGCAGTTCCGGGGACTGGGTCAGGTACGCCGGGGAGCTGTTTTTT. It translates to CASSSGDWVRYAGELFF.

This sequence joins TRBV7-9 and TRBJ2-5, with 8 bases fitting TRBD2. The assigned J gene may be wrong: the sequence end matches TRBJ2-7 better. This CDR3 spans 15 amino acids. Germline CDR1 reads SEHNR; CDR2 reads FQNEAQ (reference sequence). In DNA, the CDR3 is TGTGCCAGCAGCTTCGGCGGTAGCGGGGTCTACGAGCAGTACTTC. Amino acids: CASSFGGSGVYEQYF.

The rearrangement links TRBV29-1 to TRBJ2-5; TRBD1 matches 7 bases. The CDR3 sequence is 16 residues long. The trim removed 0 bases at V and 7 bases at J, leaving 14 bases unmatched. The germline CDR1 and CDR2 sequences are SQVTM and ANQGSEA. The CDR3 loop is CSVEDGYDRVDGTQYF. For the CDR3, the DNA is TGCAGCGTTGAAGATGGGTATGACAGGGTGGACGGGACCCAGTACTTC.

This rearrangement joins TRBV19 to TRBJ1-1, with D tentatively TRBD1 (5 bases). V was shortened by 3 bases and J by 4 bases, with 9 bases between the two germline ends. This CDR3 region has 13 residues. In germline, CDR1 is LNHDA, CDR2 SQIVND (reference sequence). This CDR3 is CASSIGGGTEAFF. In DNA form, the CDR3 reads TGTGCCAGTAGTATTGGGGGGGGCACTGAAGCTTTCTTT.

V is TRBV2 and J is TRBJ2-7; D is unresolved. This CDR3 comprises 12 residues. CDR1 and CDR2 from the germline V gene are SNHLY and FYNNEI. Trimming left V 4 bases short and J 6 bases short, with 10 bases between. In DNA, the CDR3 is TGTGCCAGCAGTGCTACTCCCCGCGAGCAGTACTTC. This codes for CASSATPREQYF.

The chain has TRBV5-5 and TRBJ2-1; D ambiguous. Trimming cost V 2 bases and J 1 base, with 10 bases left between them. CDR1 and CDR2 (germline): SGHKS, YYEKEE (reference sequence). The CDR3 runs to 15 residues. The CDR3 sequence is CASSFPLLSYNEQFF. The CDR3 DNA reads TGTGCCAGCAGCTTCCCTCTACTATCCTACAATGAGCAGTTCTTC.

In this sample, this clone turned up a few times. This rearrangement joins TRBV7-8 to TRBJ1-4, with D possibly being TRBD1 (6 bases). Trimming removed 5 bases from V and 8 bases from J, with 18 bases in between. Germline V gene data show CDR1 as SGHVS and CDR2 as FQNEAQ. CDR3 length: 15 amino acids. The CDR3 nucleotides are TGTGCCAGCAGCCGAGTCGAGAGGGGGGGGGAAAAACTGTTTTTT. This sequence encodes CASSRVERGGEKLFF. The full variable domain, rest sourced from reference TRBV7-8 and TRBJ1-4, is GAGVSQSPRYKVAKRGQDVALRCDPISGHVSLFWYQQALGQGPEFLTYFQNEAQLDKSGLPSDRFFAERPEGSVSTLKIQRTQQEDSAVYLCASSRVERGGEKLFFGSGTQLSVL.

This clone appeared a few times. The V call is TRBV5-1, the J call TRBJ1-4; 7 bases line up with TRBD1. The CDR3 sequence is 16 residues long. Germline values: CDR1 SGHRS, CDR2 YFSETQ. V lost 3 bases and J lost 0; bases outside the gene matches: 5. CDR3: CASSSTGTATNEKLFF. The CDR3 DNA reads TGCGCCAGCAGCTCAACCGGGACAGCAACTAATGAAAAACTGTTTTTT.

This clone appeared once. The CDR3 is CASSTGTGGYEQYF. CDR3 bases: TGTGCCAGCAGCACCGGGACAGGGGGCTACGAGCAGTACTTC. This rearrangement joins TRBV9 to TRBJ2-7, with TRBD1 identical over 11 bases. V was pared by 4 bases and J by 3 bases, with 3 bases of the junction left unmatched. CDR3 length equals 14 residues. Germline-derived CDR1 and CDR2 are SGDLS and YYNGEE.

J is TRBJ2-7 and V is TRBV23-1; D is unclear. TRBV23-1 is an open reading frame whose function is uncertain. CDR3 length equals 15 residues. Trimming took 6 bases from V and 2 from J, leaving 17 bases between them. CDR3 sequence reads: CASRVHGWKTYEQYF. Here the CDR3 DNA reads TGCGCCAGCAGGGTCCACGGGTGGAAAACCTACGAGCAGTACTTC.

The CDR3 here is CASSSGTSGGEETQYF. The CDR3 DNA reads TGTGCCAGCAGCTCAGGGACTAGCGGGGGAGAAGAGACCCAGTACTTC. This chain connects TRBV5-4 to TRBJ2-5; the match to TRBD2 covers 14 bases. The CDR3 has 16 residues. Trimming cost V 3 bases and J 3 bases; bases outside gene matches: 4. The germline V gene encodes CDR1 SGHNT and CDR2 YYREEE (reference sequence).

The J gene is TRBJ2-7, the V gene TRBV11-3; 8 bases are a match to TRBD2. Per germline, CDR1 SGHNT and CDR2 YENEEA. The trim removed 5 bases at V and 3 bases at J, leaving 6 bases unmatched. The CDR3 covers 14 residues. The CDR3 DNA is TGTGCCAGCAGCCCGGGGGGGCCCCTCTACGAGCAGTACTTC. Amino acids: CASSPGGPLYEQYF.

The chain is built from TRBV19 and TRBJ2-5; 9 bases match TRBD2. V gave up 2 bases and J gave up 5 bases; unmatched junction bases: 3. Per the germline V gene, CDR1 is LNHDA and CDR2 is SQIVND (reference sequence). This CDR3 comprises 14 residues. CDR3 nucleotide sequence: TGTGCCAGTAGTATAAGTAGCGGGAGTGAGACCCAGTACTTC. Amino acids: CASSISSGSETQYF.

This rearrangement joins TRBV2 to TRBJ2-7; 7 bases agree with TRBD2. Germline CDR1 and CDR2: SNHLY and FYNNEI. V dropped 6 bases and J dropped 1; count of bases not matched to a gene: 6. This CDR3 is 14 amino acids long. This CDR3 reads CASRGGSSSYEQYF. The CDR3 bases are TGTGCCAGCAGGGGCGGGAGTAGTTCCTACGAGCAGTACTTC.

J is TRBJ1-2 and V is TRBV5-4; D ambiguous. The CDR3 contains 14 residues. Germline lookup yields CDR1 SGHNT and CDR2 YYREEE (reference sequence). Trimming took 4 bases from V and 6 from J, leaving 16 bases between them. CDR3 in DNA: TGTGCCAGCAGCCGGGCGGCCGGGGTTGATGGCTACACCTTC. As protein: CASSRAAGVDGYTF.

V and J are TRBV7-2 and TRBJ2-1; D might be TRBD2 (6 bases). CDR1 SGHTA and CDR2 FQGNSA come from the germline V gene. The germline V and J ends were trimmed by 1 base and 3 bases, with 10 bases remaining between them. The CDR3 is made up of 15 amino acids. CDR3 nucleotides: TGTGCCAGCAGCTTAGGTTTAGCGGTCTACAATGAGCAGTTCTTC. Protein: CASSLGLAVYNEQFF.

This clone was counted only a few times. The CDR3 protein is CASEGTPIGQYF. In DNA form, the CDR3 reads TGTGCCAGCGAAGGGACTCCCATAGGGCAGTACTTC. The rearrangement uses TRBV7-9 and TRBJ2-7; a weak D match, TRBD2 (6 bases). The CDR3 length is 12 residues. V was cut by 8 bases and J by 9 bases, with 17 bases left in between. Germline V CDR1 and CDR2: SEHNR, FQNEAQ (reference sequence).

This chain uses TRBV12-5 with TRBJ2-3, with 16 bases matching TRBD2. The CDR3 is 16 residues long. V dropped 5 bases and J dropped 5; count of bases not matched to a gene: 4. Germline loops: CDR1 LGHNT, CDR2 FRNRAP. The CDR3 sequence is CASGGGTSGGEDTQYF. The CDR3, as DNA: TGTGCTAGTGGTGGGGGGACTAGCGGGGGGGAAGATACGCAGTATTTT. The variable domain in full, with the rest retrieved from reference TRBV12-5 and TRBJ2-3, is DARVTQTPRHKVTEMGQEVTMRCQPILGHNTVFWYRQTMMQGLELLAYFRNRAPLDDSGMPKDRFSAEMPDATLATLKIQPSEPRDSAVYFCASGGGTSGGEDTQYFGPGTRLTVL.

The CDR3 region is CASSPGTAEAFF. DNA of the CDR3: TGTGCCAGCAGCCCAGGAACAGCTGAAGCTTTCTTT. The V call is TRBV7-6, the J call TRBJ1-1, with D unresolved. Germline assignment: CDR1 SGHVS and CDR2 FNYEAQ. CDR3 length: 12 residues. V was pared by 5 bases and J by 6 bases, with 10 bases between.

This clone was detected a few times. This chain joins TRBV27 and TRBJ2-5, with TRBD1 identical over 9 bases. With 0 bases clipped from V and 5 bases from J, the junction kept 13 bases outside the gene matches. CDR1 is MNHEY, CDR2 SMNVEV, per germline (reference sequence). The CDR3 is 18 amino acids. DNA of the CDR3: TGTGCCAGCAGTTTATCGTGGGGACAGGGCGCCTTATGGGAGACCCAGTACTTC. Its protein product is CASSLSWGQGALWETQYF.

The rearrangement links TRBV10-3 to TRBJ1-2; D might be TRBD1 (6 bases). The CDR3 is 13 residues long. The V gene's germline CDR1 is ENHRY and CDR2 SYGVKD. V lost 10 bases to trimming and J lost 8 bases, with 20 bases between them. The CDR3 DNA sequence: TGTGCCACCATAGACAGGCGCCCGGGGGGCTACACCTTC. It is translated as CATIDRRPGGYTF.

The V gene is TRBV10-1, the J gene TRBJ2-4; the D is unclear. Germline values: CDR1 WNHNN, CDR2 SYGVQD (reference sequence). There are 9 residues in the CDR3. The V gene lost 8 bases and the J gene lost 15 bases, with 11 bases spanning the gap. CDR3 DNA: TGCGCCAGCTCTCCCCTTGTGTACTTC. Encoded protein: CASSPLVYF.

The chain links TRBV7-9 to TRBJ2-2; 9 nucleotides match TRBD1. Germline CDR1 is SEHNR and CDR2 is FQNEAQ (reference sequence). V trimming: 5 bases; J trimming: 6 bases; junction bases outside the gene matches: 7. This CDR3 is 15 amino acids long. This CDR3 reads CASSPDRGIAGELFF. The CDR3 region has the DNA TGTGCCAGCAGCCCCGACAGGGGGATCGCCGGGGAGCTGTTTTTT.

The rearrangement uses TRBV7-2 and TRBJ1-2; TRBD1 matches at 9 bases. The CDR3 loop spans 16 amino acids. The J segment lost 7 bases and the V segment lost 0 bases, leaving 9 bases of the junction unmatched. Germline CDR1 reads SGHTA; CDR2 reads FQGNSA. The CDR3 sequence: CASSLAGSETGGGYTF. CDR3 coding DNA: TGTGCCAGCAGCTTAGCGGGCTCAGAGACAGGGGGTGGCTACACCTTC.

This rearrangement joins TRBV27 to TRBJ2-7; 11 nucleotides match TRBD2. This CDR3 contains 14 residues. Germline CDR1 and CDR2: MNHEY and SMNVEV (reference sequence). V was clipped by 6 bases and J by 2 bases; unmatched bases: 3. DNA for the CDR3: TGTGCCAGCAGCTTAGCGGGAGGGCCCTACGAGCAGTACTTC. Translation: CASSLAGGPYEQYF.